The source of this T cell receptor (beta chain) is a study of blood T cell repertoires in COVID-19. About the research overall: From T cells, B-cell-depleted T cells, or PBMCs came the material, which was cDNA or gDNA.

Here immunoSEQ multiplex PCR was the method, and the copy in TCRdb shows in-frame clones only, minus some. The sample contains 4,000 to 5,000 clones, approximately 88% of which appear only once. V shed 4 bases, J shed 8 bases, and the junction held 9 bases outside the gene matches. The germline gives CDR1 SEHNR, CDR2 FQNEAQ (reference sequence). The CDR3 is 15 amino acids. Specimen: peripheral blood. This clonotype was obtained from a man between 65 and 85 years old with COVID-19, enrolled during active disease. The V call is TRBV7-9, the J call TRBJ1-4; 8 bases fit TRBD1. CDR3 nucleotide sequence: TGTGCCAGCAGCTCGACAGGGGACCCGGCAGAAAAACTGTTTTTT. It is translated as CASSSTGDPAEKLFF.